Sequencing of this T cell receptor beta chain was carried out in a study of blood T cell repertoires in COVID-19. About the research overall: Italy, Spain and the United States were the sources of the convalescent and acute COVID-19 samples. PBMCs, B-cell-depleted T cells, or T cells provided the cDNA or gDNA that made up the material.

This CDR3 is 12 amino acids long. Unmatched junction bases numbered 0, after V lost 6 bases and J lost 3 bases. Germline V gene lookup returns CDR1 MNHEY and CDR2 SMNVEV (reference sequence). This clone occurred once. Distinct nucleotide sequences in the sample also encode this CDR3. Source study methods: Reference gene primer amplification gave nucleated cell count estimates. Here immunoSEQ multiplex PCR was the method, and the copy in TCRdb shows in-frame clones only, minus some. V and J calls and clone size are as listed in that table; D and trimming were resolved from the DNA. Of about 120,000 clones listed, around nine tenths are singletons.

The rearrangement uses TRBV27 and TRBJ1-1; 8 positions agree with TRBD1. The sample comprised peripheral blood. This sequence originates from a woman aged 45-65 years with acute or convalescent COVID-19. The CDR3 sequence: CASRDRDTEAFF. In DNA form, the CDR3 reads TGTGCCAGCAGGGACAGGGACACTGAAGCTTTCTTT.